The sequence of this T cell receptor beta chain was determined in a study of blood T cell repertoires in COVID-19. Turning to the study itself: Samples of COVID-19 (acute and convalescent) were obtained from the United States, Italy and Spain. Nucleic acid was either cDNA or gDNA, and it came from T cells, B-cell-depleted T cells, or PBMCs.

There are 13 residues in the CDR3. Trimming pared 5 bases from V and 2 bases from J, leaving 6 bases between. Germline V gene data show CDR1 as SEHNR and CDR2 as FQNEAQ (reference sequence). Sequencing used immunoSEQ multiplex PCR; TCRdb keeps in-frame clones, though not all of them. The sample lists over 150,000 clones, roughly 83% seen once, with roughly 9.1% in the top ten. The V and J genes are TRBV7-9 and TRBJ2-2; possibly TRBD2 for D (5 bases). This TCR derives from a woman over 75 with active or convalescent COVID-19. Sequencing was performed on peripheral blood. The CDR3: CASSASNTGELFF. DNA for the CDR3: TGTGCCAGCAGCGCTAGCAACACCGGGGAGCTGTTTTTT. Together with reference TRBV7-9 and TRBJ2-2, the CDR3 gives the full variable domain: DTGVSQNPRHKITKRGQNVTFRCDPISEHNRLYWYRQTLGQGPEFLTYFQNEAQLEKSRLLSDRFSAERPKGSFSTLEIQRTEQGDSAMYLCASSASNTGELFFGEGSRLTVL.